Following are 24 T cell receptor beta chains from one sample sequenced in a study of Ad26.COV2.S vaccination and SARS-CoV-2 variants. Described treatment: 15 to 20 received Ad26.COV2.S at low or high dose, single or two shots; about 5 received placebo; per-sample allocation not given. Each sample was drawn 63 days after the first injection (of vaccine or placebo). Profiling relied on immunoSEQ multiplex PCR, and the TCRdb table lists in-frame clones only, not all of them. The sample holds over 200,000 clones; 85% to 90% are singletons and the top ten take about 10%. This material consisted of peripheral blood, taken in a trial of Ad26.COV2.S vaccine versus placebo. The receptors here all came from a person between 18 and 65 years old who received the Ad26.COV2.S COVID-19 vaccine or a placebo.

The chain couples TRBV4-3 to TRBJ2-7; no reliable D call. Per the germline V gene, CDR1 is LGHNA and CDR2 is YSLEER. The CDR3 runs to 15 residues. Deletions cut 1 base from V and 3 bases from J, with 13 bases between. The CDR3 DNA sequence: TGCGCCAGCAGCCAAGGGGCCCCACCGAGCTACGAGCAGTACTTC. Amino acids: CASSQGAPPSYEQYF.

Worth noting for this clone: Additional DNA sequences in this sample encode the identical CDR3. V gene TRBV4-3 combines with J gene TRBJ2-7, with a tentative D call TRBD2 (5 bases). This CDR3 is 14 amino acids long. V was shortened by 0 bases and J by 2 bases, with 8 bases between the two germline ends. The germline CDR1 and CDR2 sequences are LGHNA and YSLEER. CDR3 protein: CASSQDPGTYEQYF. The CDR3 region has the DNA TGCGCCAGCAGCCAAGATCCGGGGACCTACGAGCAGTACTTC.

V and J are TRBV28 and TRBJ2-7; TRBD1 agrees at 8 bases. V shed 0 bases, J shed 6 bases, and the junction held 4 bases outside the gene matches. The CDR3 spans 14 residues. Germline CDR1 MDHEN, CDR2 SYDVKM. The CDR3 is CASSLWDRASEQYF. In DNA form, the CDR3 reads TGTGCCAGCAGTTTATGGGACAGGGCCTCCGAGCAGTACTTC. The complete variable domain, with remaining parts taken from reference TRBV28 and TRBJ2-7, reads DVKVTQSSRYLVKRTGEKVFLECVQDMDHENMFWYRQDPGLGLRLIYFSYDVKMKEKGDIPEGYSVSREKKERFSLILESASTNQTSMYLCASSLWDRASEQYFGPGTRLTVT.

The chain is built from TRBV28 and TRBJ2-7, with D tentatively TRBD2 (5 bases). The germline V gene encodes CDR1 MDHEN and CDR2 SYDVKM. The CDR3 is made up of 14 amino acids. Trimming pared 3 bases from V and 6 bases from J, leaving 15 bases between. This CDR3 is CASSFGLTPGEQYF. In DNA form, the CDR3 reads TGTGCCAGCAGTTTTGGACTGACTCCCGGCGAGCAGTACTTC.

Here the CDR3 DNA reads TGCGCCAGCAGCTTTTCTTATAACAGGACCTTGTTCTTC. It encodes CASSFSYNRTLFF. This sequence joins TRBV5-1 and TRBJ2-1; a weak D match, TRBD1 (5 bases). Germline CDR1 reads SGHRS; CDR2 reads YFSETQ. Trimming left V 2 bases short and J 15 bases short, with 18 bases between. This CDR3 contains 13 residues.

The V gene is TRBV6-2 or TRBV6-3, the J gene TRBJ1-1; possibly TRBD1 for D (5 bases). V shed 2 bases and J shed 0 bases, with 10 bases lying between them. The CDR3 sequence is 15 residues long. Germline CDR1 is MNHEY and CDR2 is SVGEGT. CDR3 in amino acids: CASSYVGRMNTEAFF. The DNA for the CDR3 is TGTGCCAGCAGTTACGTGGGACGGATGAACACTGAAGCTTTCTTT.

J is TRBJ1-1 and V is TRBV5-4, with 10 bases fitting TRBD1. V was pared by 4 bases and J by 3 bases, with 6 bases of the junction left unmatched. The germline V gene encodes CDR1 SGHNT and CDR2 YYREEE (reference sequence). CDR3 size: 15 residues. The CDR3 DNA is TGTGCCAGCAGCACTCGACAGGGGGCAGACACTGAAGCTTTCTTT. It codes for CASSTRQGADTEAFF.

The chain joins TRBV7-3 to TRBJ2-1, with D possibly being TRBD2 (5 bases). V was trimmed by 2 bases and J by 8 bases, leaving 13 bases between them. Germline CDR1 SGHTA, CDR2 FQGTGA. The CDR3 runs 14 residues. The CDR3 loop is CASSLGASGHEQFF. DNA for the CDR3: TGTGCCAGCAGCTTAGGTGCGAGCGGCCATGAGCAGTTCTTC.

The chain employs TRBV29-1 and TRBJ1-6; 11 positions match TRBD1. This CDR3 spans 13 amino acids. Germline V gene sequence: CDR1 SQVTM, CDR2 ANQGSEA. V was clipped by 6 bases and J by 5 bases; unmatched bases: 0. The CDR3, as DNA: TGCAGCGTGGGACAGGGGGATAATTCACCCCTCCACTTT. This sequence encodes CSVGQGDNSPLHF.

CDR3 bases: TGTGCCAGCAGCCAGGTCCGCTACGAGCAGTACTTC. This encodes CASSQVRYEQYF. V usage is TRBV3-1 (or the pseudogene TRBV3-2) and J usage is TRBJ2-7; no clear D. Trimming took off 3 bases at V and 3 bases at J, with 6 bases between the two ends. The CDR3 spans 12 residues. Germline-derived CDR1 and CDR2 are LGHDT and YNNKEL (reference sequence).

This clone was seen just once. V is TRBV28 and J is TRBJ1-2; 10 bases are shared with TRBD1. The length of the CDR3 is 15 residues. Trimming took 4 bases from V and 1 from J; bases not matched to a gene: 3. Germline CDR1 reads MDHEN; CDR2 reads SYDVKM. This CDR3 is CASSYRDRGNYGYTF. CDR3 nucleotides: TGTGCCAGCAGTTATCGGGACAGGGGTAACTATGGCTACACCTTC.

The gene calls are TRBV6-5 and TRBJ2-1; 9 nucleotides line up with TRBD2. Germline CDR1 MNHEY, CDR2 SVGAGI. The CDR3 spans 15 residues. The trim removed 7 bases at V and 6 bases at J, leaving 10 bases unmatched. The CDR3 loop is CASNLLAGGTNEQFF. DNA of the CDR3: TGTGCCAGCAACCTACTAGCGGGCGGGACCAATGAGCAGTTCTTC.

V and J are TRBV4-3 and TRBJ2-7, with 8 bases identical to TRBD1. With V trimmed by 2 bases and J by 0 bases, 3 bases remained unmatched. This CDR3 has 15 amino acids. Germline values: CDR1 LGHNA, CDR2 YSLEER. The CDR3 DNA reads as TGCGCCAGCAGCCAACGGACAGGGTCCTCCTACGAGCAGTACTTC. As protein: CASSQRTGSSYEQYF.

The sample holds a few counts of this clone. The chain uses TRBV28 and TRBJ2-7, with TRBD2 matching over 8 bases. The CDR3 is 14 amino acids. Germline V gives CDR1 MDHEN, CDR2 SYDVKM. With 2 bases clipped from V and 2 bases from J, the junction kept 2 bases outside the gene matches. CDR3 DNA: TGTGCCAGCAGTTTAGCGGGGGGTACCTACGAGCAGTACTTC. Its translation is CASSLAGGTYEQYF.

V usage is TRBV19 and J usage is TRBJ1-2; 7 positions match TRBD1. Germline CDR1 and CDR2: LNHDA and SQIVND (reference sequence). The CDR3 covers 14 residues. The junction had 2 bases not matched to a gene; V was cut back by 4 bases and J by 0 bases. CDR3 in DNA: TGTGCCAGTAGTACCGGGACAGCTAACTATGGCTACACCTTC. Translation gives CASSTGTANYGYTF.

The genes are TRBV7-6 and TRBJ2-1; TRBD2 agrees at 11 bases. V shed 5 bases and J 7 bases; nucleotides not matched to a gene: 10. The germline V gene encodes CDR1 SGHVS and CDR2 FNYEAQ. The CDR3 has 16 residues. In DNA form, the CDR3 reads TGTGCCAGCAGCCGACGGACTAGCGGGCTGAATAATGAGCAGTTCTTC. It specifies CASSRRTSGLNNEQFF. The full variable domain, in which reference TRBV7-6 and TRBJ2-1 provide the parts outside the CDR3, is GAGVSQSPRYKVTKRGQDVALRCDPISGHVSLYWYRQALGQGPEFLTYFNYEAQQDKSGLPNDRFSAERPEGSISTLTIQRTEQRDSAMYRCASSRRTSGLNNEQFFGPGTRLTVL.

The chain combines TRBV5-1 with TRBJ2-7, with a tentative D call TRBD1 (6 bases). Trimming shortened V by 3 bases and J by 1 base, and 14 bases separated the two germline ends. The germline CDR1 and CDR2 sequences are SGHRS and YFSETQ. This CDR3 has 15 residues. CDR3 sequence (DNA): TGCGCCAGCAGCTGGGGGCCGGCAGAGTCCTACGAGCAGTACTTC. This gives the protein CASSWGPAESYEQYF. The complete variable domain, with remaining parts taken from reference TRBV5-1 and TRBJ2-7, reads KAGVTQTPRYLIKTRGQQVTLSCSPISGHRSVSWYQQTPGQGLQFLFEYFSETQRNKGNFPGRFSGRQFSNSRSEMNVSTLELGDSALYLCASSWGPAESYEQYFGPGTRLTVT.

The chain couples TRBV6-5 to TRBJ1-6; tentative D call: TRBD1 (6 bases). V was pared by 6 bases and J by 7 bases, with 16 bases between. Germline V gene lookup returns CDR1 MNHEY and CDR2 SVGAGI. The CDR3 is made up of 15 amino acids. The CDR3 DNA follows: TGTGCCAGCAGCAGTACAGGGTTCTCAAATTCACCCCTCCACTTT. Its protein is CASSSTGFSNSPLHF.

The chain uses TRBV5-5 and TRBJ2-7; TRBD1 aligns across 9 bases. The CDR3 contains 16 residues. Trimming took 4 bases from V and 5 from J; bases not matched to a gene: 13. Germline V lookup: CDR1 SGHKS, CDR2 YYEKEE (reference sequence). The CDR3 is CASSDTPGTGTDEQYF. In nucleotides, the CDR3 is TGTGCCAGCAGCGATACACCCGGGACAGGGACCGACGAGCAGTACTTC.

This chain joins TRBV18 and TRBJ2-6; perhaps TRBD1 as D (6 bases). The germline V and J ends were trimmed by 4 bases and 1 base, with 20 bases remaining between them. Germline assignment: CDR1 KGHSH and CDR2 LQKENI. This CDR3 spans 19 amino acids. The CDR3 DNA sequence: TGTGCCAGCTCACAGCCCTCCCCCCAGGGGCCATCTGGGGCCAACGTCCTGACTTTC. This codes for CASSQPSPQGPSGANVLTF.

V is TRBV11-2 and J is TRBJ2-1; D could derive from TRBD1 or TRBD2 (5 bases each). Germline V gives CDR1 SGHAT, CDR2 FQNNGV. V dropped 5 bases and J dropped 0 bases, with 11 bases sitting between them. This CDR3 has 15 residues. For the CDR3, the DNA is TGTGCCAGCAGCGGCTCGGGGCCCTCCTACAATGAGCAGTTCTTC. Translation gives CASSGSGPSYNEQFF.

The chain carries TRBV5-6 and TRBJ1-2; 12 bases line up with TRBD1. V was clipped by 4 bases and J by 8 bases; unmatched bases: 6. Germline V gives CDR1 SGHDT, CDR2 YYEEEE. The CDR3 spans 14 residues. Here the CDR3 DNA reads TGTGCCAGCAGCGACGGGGACAGGGGGCTCGGCTACACCTTC. It yields the protein CASSDGDRGLGYTF.

CDR3 nucleotide sequence: TGTGCCAGCAGTTACTCCCTAATCGCCGGGGAGCTGTTTTTT. Protein: CASSYSLIAGELFF. J is TRBJ2-2 and V is TRBV6-5, with D unresolved. Germline CDR1 is MNHEY and CDR2 is SVGAGI. The V end was cut by 0 bases, the J end by 6 bases, with 8 bases between. The CDR3 has 14 residues.

The V gene is TRBV30, the J gene TRBJ2-5; the D is unclear. Trimming removed 2 bases from V and 3 bases from J, with 16 bases in between. The CDR3 runs 15 residues. Germline V gives CDR1 GTSNPN, CDR2 SVGIG (reference sequence). This CDR3 reads CAWSPPVRWKETQYF. The CDR3 bases are TGTGCCTGGAGTCCCCCCGTGAGGTGGAAAGAGACCCAGTACTTC.